The sequence of this T cell receptor beta chain was determined in a study of T-cell reconstitution after alpha-beta-depleted transplantation in children. This sample's TCRbeta library carried unique molecular identifier barcodes. TCRdb reanalysed the PCR reads using MiXCR and keeps one entry per CDR3 protein. Of approximately 650,000 distinct CDR3 sequences detected, 13% appear once; the ten largest clones hold 0.65% to 0.9%. There are many counts of this clonotype. Deletions cut 0 bases from V and 9 bases from J, with 8 bases between. Germline lookup yields CDR1 SGHRS and CDR2 YFSETQ. This CDR3 region has 12 residues.

This receptor was obtained from a girl between 2 and 10 years old with congenital amegakaryocytic thrombocytopenia, due to receive a stem cell transplant. The J gene is TRBJ2-3, the V gene TRBV5-1; tentative D call: TRBD1 (6 bases). Material: PBMCs, obtained before TCRalphabeta/CD19-depleted stem cell transplant. The CDR3 nucleotides are TGCGCCAGCAGCTTGGACAGGGTCACGCAGTATTTT. It translates to CASSLDRVTQYF.